The clone carrying this TCR beta chain was seen a single time. Its antigen is undetermined. This entry belongs to a study of STAT3 mutations in large granular lymphocyte leukemia. Study observations and caveats: Sampling intervals varied between patients and samples. In several patients, dominant TCR clone burden exceeded STAT3 mutant burden, suggesting STAT3 mutation arose secondarily. Every T-LGLL patient had at least one immunodominant TCRbeta clonotype.

Sequencing was performed with immunoSEQ multiplex PCR; in TCRdb, only in-frame clones are kept and a portion is missing. This table holds around 29,000 clones, approximately 86% found once. This CDR3 comprises 16 residues. V was pared by 0 bases and J by 0 bases, with 4 bases of the junction left unmatched. Germline CDR1 reads SQVTM; CDR2 reads ANQGSEA. V gene TRBV29-1 combines with J gene TRBJ2-3, with TRBD1 identical over 9 bases. The material sequenced was peripheral blood mononuclear cells. The sequence came from a man aged 55 to 70 with T-cell large granular lymphocyte leukemia. Some clones in this sample may be carry-over from other donors' samples. CDR3 DNA: TGCAGCGTTGAAGATCGGACAGGGGCTAGCACAGATACGCAGTATTTT. Translated: CSVEDRTGASTDTQYF.